One sample yielded the 17 T cell receptor beta chains listed below, sequenced in a study of HIV-infected patients and healthy controls. Whole blood was used without fractionation, so all unsorted peripheral T cells were included. Reverse transcription used about 500 ng RNA and constant-region primers for alpha and beta. Each of the alpha and beta chains got its own library through chain-specific third strand synthesis with indices. TCRdb recomputed calls from the 5' RACE reads with MiXCR, one row per CDR3 protein. The sample has about 15,000 distinct CDR3 sequences, roughly 7.7% seen once. Material for sequencing was blood. These receptors were taken from an adult in good health.

This clonotype showed up many times. The chain couples TRBV12-3 or TRBV12-4 to TRBJ2-1; tentative D call: TRBD2 (6 bases). This CDR3 is built from 11 residues. The V end was cut by 1 base, the J end by 14 bases, with 9 bases between. The CDR3 region is CASSLGQREFF. CDR3 nucleotide sequence: TGTGCCAGCAGTTTAGGCCAGCGGGAGTTCTTC.

This clonotype was seen ten or more times. The chain employs TRBV14 and TRBJ2-1; TRBD2 aligns across 7 bases. The V gene's germline CDR1 is SGHDN and CDR2 FVKESK. V dropped 0 bases and J dropped 0; count of bases not matched to a gene: 5. The CDR3 is made up of 17 amino acids. The CDR3 nucleotides are TGTGCCAGCAGCCAAGAGTTGCTAGCGGTCTCCTACAATGAGCAGTTCTTC. The encoded protein is CASSQELLAVSYNEQFF.

This clonotype showed up many times. This chain links TRBV20-1 with TRBJ1-2, with D tentatively TRBD1 (5 bases). V was trimmed by 6 bases and J by 7 bases, leaving 21 bases between them. The CDR3 extends over 14 amino acids. Germline CDR1 is DFQATT and CDR2 is SNEGSKA (reference sequence). The CDR3 is CSASGGGRATGYTF. CDR3 coding DNA: TGCAGTGCCTCCGGGGGTGGCAGGGCGACTGGCTACACCTTC.

This clonotype was picked up many times. V and J are TRBV6-5 and TRBJ2-1, with 10 bases fitting TRBD2. The CDR3 consists of 15 residues. V lost 2 bases, J lost 6 bases, and 4 bases stayed unmatched. Germline lookup yields CDR1 MNHEY and CDR2 SVGAGI. CDR3 sequence: CASSYQLAGGNEQFF. The CDR3 nucleotides are TGTGCCAGCAGTTACCAGTTAGCGGGAGGCAATGAGCAGTTCTTC.

By sample fraction, this clonotype is medium-sized. The genes are TRBV9 and TRBJ2-1; 7 bases map to TRBD2. The CDR3 loop spans 19 amino acids. The germline V gene encodes CDR1 SGDLS and CDR2 YYNGEE. Unmatched junction bases numbered 12, after V lost 0 bases and J lost 0 bases. CDR3 coding DNA: TGTGCCAGCAGCGTAGCTGGCTGGGTGGAGCGGGGCTCCTACAATGAGCAGTTCTTC. It yields the protein CASSVAGWVERGSYNEQFF.

This clonotype was counted a few times. The chain has TRBV5-4 and TRBJ2-1; the D gene is possibly TRBD1 (5 bases). CDR1 is SGHNT and CDR2 is YYREEE in the germline V gene (reference sequence). V lost 5 bases, J lost 0 bases, and 12 bases lay in between. The CDR3 extends over 15 amino acids. The CDR3 DNA reads as TGTGCCAGCAGTCTCCCTAGGGGCTCCTACAATGAGCAGTTCTTC. As protein: CASSLPRGSYNEQFF.

The gene calls are TRBV2 and TRBJ2-2; weak D call: TRBD1 (5 bases). Germline V lookup: CDR1 SNHLY, CDR2 FYNNEI. The CDR3 is made up of 15 amino acids. V lost 1 base, J lost 7 bases, and 13 bases lay in between. CDR3 region: CASSEEQVIGGELFF. The CDR3 DNA reads TGTGCCAGCAGTGAAGAACAGGTGATAGGCGGGGAGCTGTTTTTT.

Ten or more counts support this clonotype. This chain connects TRBV4-2 to TRBJ2-1, with D possibly matching TRBD2 (6 bases). Looked up from germline, CDR1 is LGHNA and CDR2 is YNFKEQ. Trimming took off 4 bases at V and 8 bases at J, with 12 bases between the two ends. The CDR3 contains 13 residues. In DNA, the CDR3 is TGTGCCAGCAGCCCCTGGGGGGTAGATGAGCAGTTCTTC. Translation gives CASSPWGVDEQFF.

This clonotype showed up many times. The chain uses TRBV4-3 and TRBJ1-4; D not resolved. Germline CDR1 is LGHNA and CDR2 is YSLEER. V lost 0 bases to trimming and J lost 1 base, with 12 bases between them. The length of the CDR3 is 17 residues. Here the CDR3 reads CASSQEGGWETNEKLFF. CDR3 DNA sequence: TGCGCCAGCAGCCAAGAAGGAGGTTGGGAAACTAATGAAAAACTGTTTTTT.

Many counts were recorded for this clonotype. The gene calls are TRBV7-2 and TRBJ2-7, with D perhaps TRBD1 or TRBD2 (5 bases each). The germline gives CDR1 SGHTA, CDR2 FQGNSA. CDR3 length equals 15 residues. V lost 1 base and J 4 bases, leaving 14 bases between the germline ends. CDR3 nucleotides: TGTGCCAGCAGCTTAGGGGTGGGGACGCCGTACGAGCAGTACTTC. Amino acids: CASSLGVGTPYEQYF.

This clonotype was picked up many times. This chain joins TRBV6-2 or TRBV6-3 and TRBJ2-7, with D unresolved. Germline loops: CDR1 MNHEY, CDR2 SVGEGT. With 3 bases removed from V and 3 bases from J, the gap between germline ends came to 15 bases. The CDR3 is 15 residues long. CDR3 amino acids: CASSYPRKSIYEQYF. The DNA of the CDR3 is TGTGCCAGCAGTTATCCCAGAAAATCCATCTACGAGCAGTACTTC.

V usage is TRBV6-6 and J usage is TRBJ2-5; no reliable D call. V was shortened by 0 bases and J by 5 bases, with 10 bases between the two germline ends. The CDR3 has 14 residues. Germline assignment: CDR1 MNHNY and CDR2 SVGAGI (reference sequence). The CDR3 spells CASSYSTVSETQYF. CDR3 coding DNA: TGTGCCAGCAGTTACTCGACCGTTTCGGAGACCCAGTACTTC.

This clonotype was seen ten or more times. The V call is TRBV3-1, the J call TRBJ1-1, with TRBD1 as a possible D gene (5 bases). This CDR3 is 14 amino acids long. Per the germline V gene, CDR1 is LGHDT and CDR2 is YNNKEL (reference sequence). The V gene lost 1 base and the J gene lost 1 base, with 7 bases spanning the gap. CDR3: CASSQVGENTEAFF. In DNA, the CDR3 is TGTGCCAGCAGCCAAGTAGGGGAGAACACTGAAGCTTTCTTT.

This rearrangement joins TRBV12-3 or TRBV12-4 to TRBJ1-2; D remains ambiguous. Deletions cut 1 base from V and 4 bases from J, with 4 bases between. This CDR3 is 12 amino acids long. The CDR3 sequence: CASSLESYGYTF. In nucleotides, the CDR3 is TGTGCCAGCAGTTTAGAGAGCTATGGCTACACCTTC.

The chain recombines TRBV12-3 or TRBV12-4 with TRBJ2-7; tentatively, D is TRBD1 (5 bases). V shed 7 bases and J shed 4 bases, with 17 bases lying between them. The CDR3 runs to 14 residues. The CDR3 bases are TGTGCCAGCACCCACCAAGGGGCTAGGTACGAGCAGTACTTC. Protein: CASTHQGARYEQYF.

This clonotype was counted a few times. CDR3 sequence: CASSPVLAGGQETQYF. In DNA, the CDR3 is TGCGCCAGCAGCCCAGTGCTAGCGGGAGGTCAAGAGACCCAGTACTTC. V gene TRBV4-3 combines with J gene TRBJ2-5; TRBD2 aligns across 11 bases. Losses at the gene ends were 4 bases for V and 2 bases for J; bases not matched to a gene: 6. The CDR3 sequence is 16 residues long. Per germline, CDR1 LGHNA and CDR2 YSLEER.

This clonotype was observed at least ten times. The rearrangement links TRBV27 to TRBJ2-2; 7 nucleotides line up with TRBD1. Germline trimming cut 5 bases from V and 0 bases from J; bases unmatched to any gene: 6. Germline CDR1 is MNHEY and CDR2 is SMNVEV (reference sequence). CDR3 length equals 16 residues. CDR3 sequence (DNA): TGTGCCAGCAGTCGTTACGGGACAGCGAACACCGGGGAGCTGTTTTTT. Protein product: CASSRYGTANTGELFF.